This T cell receptor beta chain was sequenced in a study of T cells in localized non-small cell lung cancer. This CDR3 spans 14 amino acids. V was trimmed by 5 bases and J by 6 bases, leaving 15 bases between them. Germline assignment: CDR1 SGDLS and CDR2 YYNGEE. This clone was detected only a few times. Only in-frame clones appear in the TCRdb table, and some are missing; sequencing was by immunoSEQ multiplex PCR. The sample carries more than 2,500 clones, 33% recorded once. Lacking atypia, the adjacent lung had been sampled at least 2 cm away from the tumor margin. The source material was normal lung tissue next to the tumor, sampled before any cancer treatment. This clonotype originated in a male donor older than 55 with stage I squamous cell lung carcinoma. The chain has TRBV9 and TRBJ1-5, with D perhaps TRBD1 (5 bases). The CDR3 DNA is TGTGCCAGCAGTGAAAATCAGGGAAGTCAGCCCCAGCATTTT. Translated: CASSENQGSQPQHF.